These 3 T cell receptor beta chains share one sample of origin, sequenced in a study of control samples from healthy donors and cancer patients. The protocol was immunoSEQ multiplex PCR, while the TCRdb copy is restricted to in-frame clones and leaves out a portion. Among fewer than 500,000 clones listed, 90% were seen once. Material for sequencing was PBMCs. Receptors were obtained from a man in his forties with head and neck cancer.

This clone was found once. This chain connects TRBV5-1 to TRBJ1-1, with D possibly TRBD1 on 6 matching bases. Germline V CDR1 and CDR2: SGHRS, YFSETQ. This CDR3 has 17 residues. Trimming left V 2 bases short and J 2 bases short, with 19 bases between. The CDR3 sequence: CASSFLGADRSNTEAFF. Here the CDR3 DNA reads TGCGCCAGCAGCTTCCTCGGCGCCGACAGGTCAAACACTGAAGCTTTCTTT.

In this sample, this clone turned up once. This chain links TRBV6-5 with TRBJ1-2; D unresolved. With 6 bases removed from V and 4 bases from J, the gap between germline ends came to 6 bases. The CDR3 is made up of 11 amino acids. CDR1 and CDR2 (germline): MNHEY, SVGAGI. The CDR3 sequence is CASRAAYGYTF. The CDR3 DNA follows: TGTGCCAGCAGGGCGGCCTATGGCTACACCTTC.

The CDR3 DNA reads TGTGCCAGTAGTATAAGCGGGAGCACTTACAATGAGCAGTTCTTC. This sequence encodes CASSISGSTYNEQFF. V is TRBV19 and J is TRBJ2-1; 8 bases fit TRBD2. The germline CDR1 and CDR2 sequences are LNHDA and SQIVND (reference sequence). V gave up 2 bases and J gave up 4 bases; unmatched junction bases: 4. The length of the CDR3 is 15 residues.